This TCR beta chain is from a study of vaccination and CD4 T cells after COVID-19. V was shortened by 6 bases and J by 5 bases, with 14 bases between the two germline ends. Germline assignment: CDR1 MDHEN and CDR2 SYDVKM. The CDR3 is 13 amino acids. Regarding treatment: approximately 11-day PBMC culture with coronavirus spike peptide pools or control peptides (ViraFEST assay). IL-2 (around 9.1 IU/ml) and peptide pools (approximately 9.2 ug/ml) were added to cultures of two million PBMCs per well. Cultured CD4+ T cells had their DNA profiled by the Oncomine TCR Beta short-read assay. Via MiXCR, TCRdb re-called the PCR reads, giving one row per CDR3 protein. This table has about 20,000 distinct CDR3 sequences, approximately 50% appearing once. There are a few counts of this clonotype. Its matching antigen is unknown.

The TCR sequence derives from a human donor who had recovered from COVID-19. Input material: CD4+ T cells from blood, cultured in vitro. The V gene is TRBV28, the J gene TRBJ2-7, with D perhaps TRBD2 (6 bases). The DNA for the CDR3 is TGTGCCAGCAGGATACTAGCTGGCCACGAGCAGTACTTC. Its protein is CASRILAGHEQYF.